The clone carrying this T cell receptor (beta chain) occurred once. Its specificity is unknown. PCRs each included synthetic TCR analog templates spiked in. The repertoire was sequenced with immunoSEQ multiplex PCR; TCRdb's copy has only in-frame clones and lacks some. The sample consists of roughly 63,000 clones, around 81% of them appearing once. The time point was: pretreatment peripheral blood. The cohort comprised individuals with locally advanced or metastatic urothelial carcinoma. These data originate in a study of PD-L1 blockade in urothelial cancer. About the research overall: The authors examined blood 3 weeks (second dose) and 6 weeks after treatment start.

Study-wide results and caveats: Pretreatment peripheral blood TCR clonality that fell below the median predicted better survival among the patients studied.

In germline, CDR1 is MDHEN, CDR2 SYDVKM. Trimming removed 4 bases from V and 2 bases from J, with 18 bases in between. The CDR3 spans 17 residues. The sequence was obtained from a man between 65 and 79 years old with urothelial cancer. V usage is TRBV28 and J usage is TRBJ2-1; the D gene is possibly TRBD2 (6 bases). Sequenced material: PBMCs, taken around atezolizumab (anti-PD-L1) treatment. CDR3 coding DNA: TGTGCCAGCAGTTACGTGCATAGGGACTTAACCTACAATGAGCAGTTCTTC. It yields the protein CASSYVHRDLTYNEQFF.